This is a list of T cell receptor beta chains from one sample in a study of blood T cell repertoires in COVID-19. The protocol was immunoSEQ multiplex PCR, while the TCRdb copy is restricted to in-frame clones and leaves out a portion. The sample contains about 220,000 clones, roughly 82% of which appear only once. Sequencing was carried out using peripheral blood. Receptor source: a woman between 70 and 85 years old with acute or convalescent COVID-19. Both conserved end residues are part of each CDR3. D genes are given only for firm matches. Where a row states a size, it is once, few, many or the class of an expanded clone; other rows omit it.

j_call v_call clone_size d_call cdr3_nt cdr3_aa
TRBJ2-7 TRBV9 NA NA TGTGCCAGCAGCGTAGGAGTAGGGGGTTACGAGCAGTACTTC CASSVGVGGYEQYF
TRBJ2-5 TRBV7-9 NA TRBD1 TGTGCCAGCAGCTCAGGGGGCGGGGCCGTCCAAGAGACCCAGTACTTC CASSSGGGAVQETQYF
TRBJ1-5 TRBV6-5 NA TRBD1 TGTGCCAGCAGTTCTGGACAGGGGAATCAGCCCCAGCATTTT CASSSGQGNQPQHF
TRBJ2-5 TRBV4-3 NA NA TGCGCCAGCAGCCAAGACCTTTCGGAGACCCAGTACTTC CASSQDLSETQYF
TRBJ1-1 TRBV4-1 few NA TGCGCCAGCAGCCAACAGCTAGCAGGGGTTGGCACTGAAGCTTTCTTT CASSQQLAGVGTEAFF
TRBJ1-5 TRBV5-8 NA NA TGTGCCAGCAGCTTGGCAGGGGATAGCAATCAGCCCCAGCATTTT CASSLAGDSNQPQHF
TRBJ2-7 TRBV7-2 few NA TGTGCCAGCAGCTTTCGATTTGAGGTAGCGTACGAGCAGTACTTC CASSFRFEVAYEQYF
TRBJ1-2 TRBV3-1/TRBV3-2 NA NA TGTGCCAGCAGCCAAGATCTAAGCTCTAACTATGGCTACACCTTC CASSQDLSSNYGYTF
TRBJ2-7 TRBV7-8 NA NA TGTGCCAGCAGCGCCCAAACAGGGTTGGGCGAGCAGTACTTC CASSAQTGLGEQYF
TRBJ2-6 TRBV27 NA NA TGTGCCAGCCGCGGGGAATCTGGGGCCAACGTCCTGACTTTC CASRGESGANVLTF
TRBJ2-1 TRBV6-5 NA NA TGTGCCAGCAGTTACTCGAGTAGGGGTTTTGGGCATGAGCAGTTCTTC CASSYSSRGFGHEQFF
TRBJ2-5 TRBV19 NA NA TGTGCCAGTAGTATAACAGGACAAGAGACCCAGTACTTC CASSITGQETQYF